A single sample gave rise to the 27 T cell receptor beta chains below, sequenced in a study of shared clonotypes between healthy human individuals (dated by TCRdb to 2018 to 2021). Library prep was done by the immunoSEQ multiplex PCR assay. Entries here come from immuneACCESS through TCRdb and include only in-frame sequences with V and J called. Some clones fail to appear in such tables; in the studies checked, an unresolved V gene covers under half of the shortfall, and the cause of the remainder is unknown. This sample holds fewer than 2.5 million clones; over 85% were observed only once. In total, the top ten clones hold 0.36% of the sample. Sequencing was performed on naive CD4+ T cells from PBMCs. What the cell subset or site label conveys for this sample: CD45RA+ positively selected. These receptors came from a man between 18 and 29 years old in good health. Some clones in this sample may be carry-over from other donors' samples.

V gene TRBV27 combines with J gene TRBJ1-1, with 11 bases matching TRBD1. This CDR3 spans 13 amino acids. Germline assignment: CDR1 MNHEY and CDR2 SMNVEV (reference sequence). V shed 5 bases and J 11 bases; nucleotides not matched to a gene: 7. This CDR3 is CASSHGQGAPAFF. The CDR3 nucleotides are TGTGCCAGCAGTCACGGACAGGGGGCGCCGGCTTTCTTT.

The chain combines TRBV6-1 with TRBJ1-1, with D hard to call. CDR1 is MNHNS and CDR2 is SASEGT in the germline V gene. V was shortened by 0 bases and J by 6 bases, with 17 bases between the two germline ends. The CDR3 has 16 residues. CDR3 amino acids: CASSEARHLPGAEAFF. CDR3 DNA: TGTGCCAGCAGTGAAGCGCGTCACCTCCCCGGGGCTGAAGCTTTCTTT.

This clone came up once. The chain has TRBV10-3 and TRBJ2-7, with D possibly TRBD1 on 7 matching bases. Between the trimmed V and J ends, which lost 4 bases and 5 bases, there was a span of 12 bases. This CDR3 has 13 residues. Looked up from germline, CDR1 is ENHRY and CDR2 is SYGVKD. The CDR3 sequence is CAISGAGGNEQYF. CDR3 nucleotides: TGTGCCATCAGTGGGGCAGGGGGGAACGAGCAGTACTTC.

The rearrangement uses TRBV2 and TRBJ2-1; D gene unclear. V shed 6 bases and J shed 5 bases, with 11 bases lying between them. Per the germline V gene, CDR1 is SNHLY and CDR2 is FYNNEI. This CDR3 is 13 amino acids long. The CDR3 nucleotides are TGTGCCAGCAGGCCAGAGACCCACAATGAGCAGTTCTTC. It codes for CASRPETHNEQFF. The whole variable domain, filled in from reference TRBV2 and TRBJ2-1, reads EPEVTQTPSHQVTQMGQEVILRCVPISNHLYFYWYRQILGQKVEFLVSFYNNEISEKSEIFDDQFSVERPDGSNFTLKIRSTKLEDSAMYFCASRPETHNEQFFGPGTRLTVL.

About this clone itself: This CDR3 is also generated by other DNA sequences in the sample. V gene TRBV12-5 combines with J gene TRBJ1-3; D not certain. V gave up 0 bases and J gave up 7 bases, with 7 bases separating them. CDR1 and CDR2 (germline): LGHNT, FRNRAP. The CDR3 loop spans 13 amino acids. The CDR3: CASGLVGRNTIYF. In nucleotides, the CDR3 is TGTGCTAGTGGTTTGGTAGGTCGGAACACCATATATTTT.

The chain couples TRBV28 to TRBJ2-1; D might be TRBD2 (6 bases). Germline V gives CDR1 MDHEN, CDR2 SYDVKM. The germline V and J ends were trimmed by 2 bases and 0 bases, with 11 bases remaining between them. This CDR3 is 16 amino acids long. CDR3 in amino acids: CASSLPQRVSYNEQFF. In nucleotides, the CDR3 is TGTGCCAGCAGTTTACCACAGCGGGTCTCCTACAATGAGCAGTTCTTC.

There are a few counts of this clone. This same CDR3 is encoded by further DNA sequences in the sample. The chain recombines TRBV15 with TRBJ1-1; D remains unclear. V lost 0 bases to trimming and J lost 0 bases, with 5 bases between them. The CDR3 has 14 amino acids. From germline, CDR1 is LNHNV and CDR2 YYDKDF (reference sequence). The CDR3 nucleotides are TGTGCCACCAGCAGAGACAGATTGAACACTGAAGCTTTCTTT. The encoded protein is CATSRDRLNTEAFF.

V is TRBV4-1 and J is TRBJ1-5, with D perhaps TRBD1 (6 bases). The CDR3 loop spans 16 amino acids. V shed 0 bases and J shed 6 bases, with 15 bases lying between them. Germline CDR1 MGHRA, CDR2 YSYEKL. The CDR3 nucleotides are TGCGCCAGCAGCCAAGAGGGGGGCCTGGAGGGTCAGCCCCAGCATTTT. This translates into CASSQEGGLEGQPQHF.

The gene calls are TRBV2 and TRBJ2-1, with TRBD1 as a possible D gene (6 bases). The germline V gene encodes CDR1 SNHLY and CDR2 FYNNEI. V lost 6 bases to trimming and J lost 6 bases, with 12 bases between them. This CDR3 has 13 amino acids. The CDR3 nucleotides read TGTGCCAGCAGACTGCAGGGGACCAATGAGCAGTTCTTC. This translates into CASRLQGTNEQFF.

This clone was observed a single time. Within the sample, other DNA sequences also encode this same CDR3. This chain connects TRBV6-1 to TRBJ1-2; D might be TRBD1 (6 bases). This CDR3 contains 13 residues. Germline V gene sequence: CDR1 MNHNS, CDR2 SASEGT. Between the trimmed V and J ends, which lost 6 bases and 2 bases, there was a span of 10 bases. CDR3 protein: CASRADRNYGYTF. The DNA for the CDR3 is TGTGCCAGCAGAGCCGACAGGAACTATGGCTACACCTTC.

This chain links TRBV6-5 with TRBJ1-1; 7 bases are shared with TRBD1. Unmatched junction bases numbered 8, after V lost 4 bases and J lost 3 bases. Germline V lookup: CDR1 MNHEY, CDR2 SVGAGI. CDR3 size: 15 residues. The CDR3 spells CASSLTGKMDTEAFF. CDR3 nucleotide sequence: TGTGCCAGCAGTTTGACAGGGAAGATGGACACTGAAGCTTTCTTT.

Of note for this clone: The same CDR3 can be traced to other DNA sequences in this sample. V gene TRBV5-1 combines with J gene TRBJ2-7; TRBD1 is a possible D gene (6 bases). The CDR3 runs to 13 residues. Germline CDR1 SGHRS, CDR2 YFSETQ. V was clipped by 5 bases and J by 2 bases, with 11 bases between them. The CDR3 sequence: CASRGTGTYEQYF. In DNA, the CDR3 is TGCGCCAGCAGAGGAACAGGGACCTACGAGCAGTACTTC. The full variable domain, rest sourced from reference TRBV5-1 and TRBJ2-7, is KAGVTQTPRYLIKTRGQQVTLSCSPISGHRSVSWYQQTPGQGLQFLFEYFSETQRNKGNFPGRFSGRQFSNSRSEMNVSTLELGDSALYLCASRGTGTYEQYFGPGTRLTVT.

This rearrangement joins TRBV7-9 to TRBJ1-1, with a weak D call TRBD1 (5 bases). This CDR3 contains 15 residues. CDR1 is SEHNR, CDR2 FQNEAQ, per germline (reference sequence). Trimming shortened V by 10 bases and J by 6 bases, and 24 bases separated the two germline ends. CDR3 residues: CATQPGGTLGAEAFF. CDR3 in DNA: TGTGCCACCCAACCGGGCGGCACCCTGGGGGCTGAAGCTTTCTTT.

The chain employs TRBV5-1 and TRBJ1-1, with a possible D match to TRBD1 (5 bases). The CDR3 is 14 residues long. CDR1 SGHRS and CDR2 YFSETQ come from the germline V gene. Trimming took off 5 bases at V and 5 bases at J, with 16 bases between the two ends. CDR3 protein: CASRTITGGTEAFF. The CDR3 DNA sequence: TGCGCCAGCAGGACTATCACGGGGGGGACTGAAGCTTTCTTT. Drawing the rest from reference TRBV5-1 and TRBJ1-1, the complete variable domain is KAGVTQTPRYLIKTRGQQVTLSCSPISGHRSVSWYQQTPGQGLQFLFEYFSETQRNKGNFPGRFSGRQFSNSRSEMNVSTLELGDSALYLCASRTITGGTEAFFGQGTRLTVV.

V gene TRBV13 combines with J gene TRBJ2-5, with 12 nucleotides matching TRBD2. This CDR3 spans 17 amino acids. Looked up from germline, CDR1 is PRHDT and CDR2 is FYEKMQ (reference sequence). V shed 3 bases, J shed 8 bases, and the junction held 13 bases outside the gene matches. The CDR3 sequence: CASSFSGWTSGKITQYF. CDR3 bases: TGTGCCAGCAGCTTTTCCGGGTGGACTAGCGGGAAAATAACCCAGTACTTC.

This chain uses TRBV5-1 with TRBJ2-1; D is perhaps TRBD2 (6 bases). Germline V gene lookup returns CDR1 SGHRS and CDR2 YFSETQ. Trimming stripped 4 bases from V and 8 bases from J, with 19 bases between. The CDR3 runs 15 residues. CDR3 residues: CASSQTSLDLDEQFF. In DNA, the CDR3 is TGCGCCAGCAGCCAGACTAGTTTGGATCTTGATGAGCAGTTCTTC.

The chain has TRBV7-2 and TRBJ2-3; the D gene is possibly TRBD2 (5 bases). CDR1 is SGHTA, CDR2 FQGNSA, per germline. V was pared by 5 bases and J by 8 bases, with 17 bases between. This CDR3 is built from 14 residues. The CDR3 sequence is CASSISPPRGTQYF. CDR3 in DNA: TGTGCCAGCAGCATAAGCCCTCCCCGGGGTACGCAGTATTTT.

The J gene is TRBJ2-5, the V gene TRBV18, with a tentative D call TRBD2 (5 bases). The germline V and J ends were trimmed by 0 bases and 5 bases, with 19 bases remaining between them. CDR1 and CDR2 from the germline V gene are KGHSH and LQKENI. The CDR3 sequence is 17 residues long. The CDR3 coding sequence is TGTGCCAGCTCACCACCCGGAGCTAGCAGGAGTTCTGAGACCCAGTACTTC. It codes for CASSPPGASRSSETQYF.

This clone came up once. The chain has TRBV6-6 and TRBJ2-7; TRBD2 matches at 15 bases. V lost 11 bases, J lost 2 bases, and 4 bases stayed unmatched. This CDR3 has 14 residues. The germline gives CDR1 MNHNY, CDR2 SVGAGI (reference sequence). CDR3 amino acids: CAAGLAGGPYEQYF. For the CDR3, the DNA is TGTGCCGCCGGACTAGCGGGAGGGCCCTACGAGCAGTACTTC.

Remarks on this clone: The same CDR3 can be traced to other DNA sequences in this sample. The V call is TRBV30, the J call TRBJ2-2; D may be TRBD2 (6 bases). The CDR3 has 13 amino acids. V was trimmed by 0 bases and J by 6 bases, leaving 8 bases between them. CDR1 is GTSNPN and CDR2 is SVGIG in the germline V gene (reference sequence). As DNA, the CDR3 is TGTGCCTGGAGTGTGGGCGGGGCCGGGGAGCTGTTTTTT. It encodes CAWSVGGAGELFF.

The chain's CDR3 is CASTAGVTDTQYF. DNA for the CDR3: TGTGCCAGCACCGCGGGGGTCACAGATACGCAGTATTTT. The chain carries TRBV28 and TRBJ2-3; TRBD2 agrees at 7 bases. Trimming removed 7 bases from V and 2 bases from J; junction bases left unmatched: 3. The CDR3 is 13 residues long. Germline V gene lookup returns CDR1 MDHEN and CDR2 SYDVKM. The full variable domain, rest sourced from reference TRBV28 and TRBJ2-3, is DVKVTQSSRYLVKRTGEKVFLECVQDMDHENMFWYRQDPGLGLRLIYFSYDVKMKEKGDIPEGYSVSREKKERFSLILESASTNQTSMYLCASTAGVTDTQYFGPGTRLTVL.

The V gene is TRBV5-8, the J gene TRBJ2-2; 12 bases line up with TRBD1. The CDR3 is 14 amino acids. Germline V gene sequence: CDR1 SGHTS, CDR2 YDEGEE. Germline trimming cut 4 bases from V and 9 bases from J; bases unmatched to any gene: 4. CDR3 sequence reads: CASSPGTGGRELFF. For the CDR3, the DNA is TGTGCCAGCAGCCCCGGGACAGGGGGCAGGGAGCTGTTTTTT.

The J gene is TRBJ2-3, the V gene TRBV5-1; D ambiguous. The V end lost 9 bases, the J end lost 5 bases, and 16 bases lay between the germline ends. Germline V gene data show CDR1 as SGHRS and CDR2 as YFSETQ. The CDR3 extends over 13 amino acids. CDR3 loop: CATRTGQGDTQYF. The CDR3 bases are TGCGCCACCCGGACCGGGCAAGGAGATACGCAGTATTTT.

This clone was detected a few times. The genes are TRBV30 and TRBJ1-1, with D tentatively TRBD1 (5 bases). The CDR3 sequence is 15 residues long. The germline V and J ends were trimmed by 2 bases and 5 bases, with 18 bases remaining between them. Germline loops: CDR1 GTSNPN, CDR2 SVGIG (reference sequence). This CDR3 reads CAWSTRRTGGTEAFF. CDR3 coding DNA: TGTGCCTGGAGTACCCGGAGGACTGGGGGGACTGAAGCTTTCTTT. The full variable domain, in which reference TRBV30 and TRBJ1-1 provide the parts outside the CDR3, is SQTIHQWPATLVQPVGSPLSLECTVEGTSNPNLYWYRQAAGRGLQLLFYSVGIGQISSEVPQNLSASRPQDRQFILSSKKLLLSDSGFYLCAWSTRRTGGTEAFFGQGTRLTVV.

The chain recombines TRBV19 with TRBJ2-1; 10 nucleotides line up with TRBD2. The germline V gene encodes CDR1 LNHDA and CDR2 SQIVND (reference sequence). V gave up 7 bases and J gave up 8 bases; unmatched junction bases: 14. The CDR3 extends over 16 amino acids. The DNA of the CDR3 is TGTGCCAGTACCCCGGCGTGGCTAGCGGGAGCGGATGAGCAGTTCTTC. Its protein product is CASTPAWLAGADEQFF. Full variable domain (remainder filled in from reference TRBV19 and TRBJ2-1): DGGITQSPKYLFRKEGQNVTLSCEQNLNHDAMYWYRQDPGQGLRLIYYSQIVNDFQKGDIAEGYSVSREKKESFPLTVTSAQKNPTAFYLCASTPAWLAGADEQFFGPGTRLTVL.

This clone was recorded only once. The CDR3 loop is CASSSGPAGEQYF. CDR3 coding DNA: TGCGCCAGCAGCTCGGGGCCCGCGGGGGAGCAGTACTTC. The chain couples TRBV5-1 to TRBJ2-7, with D possibly TRBD2 on 6 matching bases. The CDR3 is made up of 13 amino acids. V lost 3 bases and J lost 7, with 14 bases in between. Germline V gene sequence: CDR1 SGHRS, CDR2 YFSETQ. Filled out from reference TRBV5-1 and TRBJ2-7, the complete variable domain reads KAGVTQTPRYLIKTRGQQVTLSCSPISGHRSVSWYQQTPGQGLQFLFEYFSETQRNKGNFPGRFSGRQFSNSRSEMNVSTLELGDSALYLCASSSGPAGEQYFGPGTRLTVT.

The CDR3 region is CASSEGGALSYEQYF. The CDR3 DNA follows: TGTGCCAGCAGTGAAGGCGGGGCCCTCTCCTACGAGCAGTACTTC. V and J are TRBV2 and TRBJ2-7; D might be TRBD2 (6 bases). Germline V gene lookup returns CDR1 SNHLY and CDR2 FYNNEI. The V and J ends lost 1 base and 0 bases respectively, with 10 bases between them. CDR3 size: 15 residues. Full variable domain (rest looked up from reference TRBV2 and TRBJ2-7): EPEVTQTPSHQVTQMGQEVILRCVPISNHLYFYWYRQILGQKVEFLVSFYNNEISEKSEIFDDQFSVERPDGSNFTLKIRSTKLEDSAMYFCASSEGGALSYEQYFGPGTRLTVT.